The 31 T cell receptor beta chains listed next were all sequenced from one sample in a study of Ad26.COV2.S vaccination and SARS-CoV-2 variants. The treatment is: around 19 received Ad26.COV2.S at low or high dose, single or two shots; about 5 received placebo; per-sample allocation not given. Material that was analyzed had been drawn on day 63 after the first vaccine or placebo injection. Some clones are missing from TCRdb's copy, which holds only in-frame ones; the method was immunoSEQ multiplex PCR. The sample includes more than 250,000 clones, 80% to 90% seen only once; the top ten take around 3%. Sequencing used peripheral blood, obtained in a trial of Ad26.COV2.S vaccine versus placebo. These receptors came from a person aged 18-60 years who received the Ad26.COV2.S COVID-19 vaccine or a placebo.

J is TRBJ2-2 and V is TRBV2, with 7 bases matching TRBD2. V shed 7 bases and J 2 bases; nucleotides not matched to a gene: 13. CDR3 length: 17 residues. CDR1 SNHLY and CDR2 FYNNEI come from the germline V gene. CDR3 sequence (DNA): TGTGCCAGCATCAGCCCGGGGGGTTCGGTCAACACCGGGGAGCTGTTTTTT. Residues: CASISPGGSVNTGELFF.

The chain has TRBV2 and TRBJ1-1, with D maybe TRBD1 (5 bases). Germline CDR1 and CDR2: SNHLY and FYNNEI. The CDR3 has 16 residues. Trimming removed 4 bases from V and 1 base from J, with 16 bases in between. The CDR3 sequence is CASSVGGGSGNTEAFF. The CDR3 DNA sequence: TGTGCCAGCAGTGTGGGTGGGGGGAGTGGGAACACTGAAGCTTTCTTT.

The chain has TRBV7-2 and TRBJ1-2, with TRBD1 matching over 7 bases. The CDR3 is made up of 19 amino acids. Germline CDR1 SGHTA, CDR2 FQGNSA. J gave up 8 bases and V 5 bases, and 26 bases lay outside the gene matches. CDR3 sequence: CASSLTLRMAVRGSGGYTF. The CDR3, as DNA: TGTGCCAGCAGCCTGACCCTACGAATGGCTGTCAGGGGGAGTGGAGGCTACACCTTC.

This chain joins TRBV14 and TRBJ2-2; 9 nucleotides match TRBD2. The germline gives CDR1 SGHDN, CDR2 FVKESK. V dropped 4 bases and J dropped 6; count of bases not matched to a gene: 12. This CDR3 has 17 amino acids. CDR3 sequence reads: CASSRLGSGRLAGELFF. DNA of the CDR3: TGTGCCAGCAGCCGTCTGGGCAGCGGGAGGCTAGCCGGGGAGCTGTTTTTT.

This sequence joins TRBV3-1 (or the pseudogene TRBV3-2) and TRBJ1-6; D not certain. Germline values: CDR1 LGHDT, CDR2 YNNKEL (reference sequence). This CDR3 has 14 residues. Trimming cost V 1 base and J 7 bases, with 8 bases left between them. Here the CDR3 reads CASSQAGFNSPLHF. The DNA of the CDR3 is TGTGCCAGCAGCCAAGCGGGCTTCAATTCACCCCTCCACTTT.

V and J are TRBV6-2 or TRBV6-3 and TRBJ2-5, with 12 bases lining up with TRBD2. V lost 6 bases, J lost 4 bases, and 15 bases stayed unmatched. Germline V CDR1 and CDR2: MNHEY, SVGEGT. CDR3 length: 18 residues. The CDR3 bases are TGTGCCAGCAGCCAGACCGGGACTAGCGGGTTAGGAGGAGAGACCCAGTACTTC. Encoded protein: CASSQTGTSGLGGETQYF.

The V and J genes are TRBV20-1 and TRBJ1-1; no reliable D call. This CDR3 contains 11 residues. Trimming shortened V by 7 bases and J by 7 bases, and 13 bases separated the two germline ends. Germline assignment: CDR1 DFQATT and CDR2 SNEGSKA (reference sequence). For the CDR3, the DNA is TGCAGTGGAGACACCCAGATTGAAGCTTTCTTT. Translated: CSGDTQIEAFF.

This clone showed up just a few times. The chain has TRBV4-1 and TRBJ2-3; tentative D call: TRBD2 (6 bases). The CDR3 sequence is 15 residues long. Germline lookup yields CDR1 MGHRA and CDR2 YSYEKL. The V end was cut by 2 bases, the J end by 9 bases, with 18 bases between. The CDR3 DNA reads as TGCGCCAGCAGCCAAAGACTAGTGGCTCAAACGACGCAGTATTTT. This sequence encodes CASSQRLVAQTTQYF.

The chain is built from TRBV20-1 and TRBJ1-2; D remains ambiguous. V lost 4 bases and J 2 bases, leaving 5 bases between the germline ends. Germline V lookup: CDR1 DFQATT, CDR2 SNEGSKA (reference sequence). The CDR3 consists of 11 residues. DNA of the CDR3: TGCAGTGCTATCGGAAACTATGGCTACACCTTC. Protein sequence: CSAIGNYGYTF.

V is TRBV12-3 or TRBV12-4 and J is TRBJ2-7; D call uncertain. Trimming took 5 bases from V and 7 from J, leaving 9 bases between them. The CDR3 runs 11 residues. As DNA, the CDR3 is TGTGCCAGCAGTGCCTTGAGTGAGCAGTACTTC. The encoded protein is CASSALSEQYF.

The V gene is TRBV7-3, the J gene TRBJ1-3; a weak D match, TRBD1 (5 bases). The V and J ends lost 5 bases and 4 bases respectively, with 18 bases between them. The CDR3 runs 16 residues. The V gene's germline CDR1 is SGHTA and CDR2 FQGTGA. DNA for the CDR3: TGTGCCAGCAGCACCCGGGACCGAGCGGAGGGAAACACCATATATTTT. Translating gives CASSTRDRAEGNTIYF.

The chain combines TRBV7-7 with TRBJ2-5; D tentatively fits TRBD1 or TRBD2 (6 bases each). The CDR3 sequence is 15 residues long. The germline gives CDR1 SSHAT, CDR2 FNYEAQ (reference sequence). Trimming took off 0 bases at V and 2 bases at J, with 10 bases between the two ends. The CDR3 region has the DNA TGTGCCAGCAGCTTAGCGGGGGCGGGGCAAGAGACCCAGTACTTC. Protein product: CASSLAGAGQETQYF.

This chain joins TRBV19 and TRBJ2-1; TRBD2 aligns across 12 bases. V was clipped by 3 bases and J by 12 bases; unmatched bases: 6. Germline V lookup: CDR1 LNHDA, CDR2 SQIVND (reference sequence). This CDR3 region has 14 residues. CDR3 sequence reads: CASSIQTSGRSQFF. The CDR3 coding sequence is TGTGCCAGTAGTATTCAGACTAGCGGGAGATCGCAGTTCTTC.

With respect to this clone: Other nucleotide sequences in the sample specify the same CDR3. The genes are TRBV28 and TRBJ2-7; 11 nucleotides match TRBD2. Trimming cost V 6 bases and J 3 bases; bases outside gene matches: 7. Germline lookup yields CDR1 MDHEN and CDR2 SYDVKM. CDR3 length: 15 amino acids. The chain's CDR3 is CASRGETSGSYEQYF. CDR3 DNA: TGTGCCAGCAGAGGGGAAACTAGCGGGAGCTACGAGCAGTACTTC. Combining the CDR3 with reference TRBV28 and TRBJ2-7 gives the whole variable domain DVKVTQSSRYLVKRTGEKVFLECVQDMDHENMFWYRQDPGLGLRLIYFSYDVKMKEKGDIPEGYSVSREKKERFSLILESASTNQTSMYLCASRGETSGSYEQYFGPGTRLTVT.

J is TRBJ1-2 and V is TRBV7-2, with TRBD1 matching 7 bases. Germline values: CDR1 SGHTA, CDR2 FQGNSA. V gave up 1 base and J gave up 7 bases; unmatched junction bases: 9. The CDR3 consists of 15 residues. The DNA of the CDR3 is TGTGCCAGCAGCTTAGGAGGGACAGCCCAACGTGGCTACACCTTC. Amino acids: CASSLGGTAQRGYTF.

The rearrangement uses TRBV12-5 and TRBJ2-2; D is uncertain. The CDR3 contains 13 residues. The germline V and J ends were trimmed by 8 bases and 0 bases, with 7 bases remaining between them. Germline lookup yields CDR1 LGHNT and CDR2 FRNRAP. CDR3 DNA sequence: TGTGCTAGTTATGCGGCGAACACCGGGGAGCTGTTTTTT. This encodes CASYAANTGELFF.

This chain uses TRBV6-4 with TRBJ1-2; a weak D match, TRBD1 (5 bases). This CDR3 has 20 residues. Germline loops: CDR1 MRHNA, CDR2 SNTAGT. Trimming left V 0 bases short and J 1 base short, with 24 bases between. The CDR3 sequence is CASSDSRRMSPGDHNYGYTF. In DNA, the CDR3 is TGTGCCAGCAGTGACTCGAGGAGGATGTCCCCCGGGGACCATAACTATGGCTACACCTTC.

DNA for the CDR3: TGCGCCAGCAGCTTAGGGGGGACGGGGTACGAGCAGTACTTC. Translation gives CASSLGGTGYEQYF. The chain couples TRBV5-1 to TRBJ2-7; D may correspond to TRBD1 or TRBD2 (6 bases each). Germline V lookup: CDR1 SGHRS, CDR2 YFSETQ. V was pared by 2 bases and J by 4 bases, with 13 bases between. The CDR3 is 14 residues long.

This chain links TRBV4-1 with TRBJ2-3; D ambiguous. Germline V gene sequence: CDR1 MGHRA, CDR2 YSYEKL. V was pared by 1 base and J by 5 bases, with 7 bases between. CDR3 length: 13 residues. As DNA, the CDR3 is TGCGCCAGCAGCCAAGGCGGTCGAGATACGCAGTATTTT. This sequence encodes CASSQGGRDTQYF.

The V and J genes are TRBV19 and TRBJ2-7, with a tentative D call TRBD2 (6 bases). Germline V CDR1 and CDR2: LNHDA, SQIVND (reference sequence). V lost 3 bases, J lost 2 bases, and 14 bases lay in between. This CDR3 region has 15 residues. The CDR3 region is CASSMMGRGTYEQYF. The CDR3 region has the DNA TGTGCCAGTAGTATGATGGGACGGGGGACCTACGAGCAGTACTTC.

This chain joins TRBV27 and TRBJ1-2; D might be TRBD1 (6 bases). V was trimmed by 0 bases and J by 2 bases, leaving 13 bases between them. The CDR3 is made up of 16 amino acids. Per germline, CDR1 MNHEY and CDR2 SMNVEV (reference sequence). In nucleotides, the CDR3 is TGTGCCAGCAGTTTATCGGGGGGGGGCCTGAACTATGGCTACACCTTC. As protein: CASSLSGGGLNYGYTF.

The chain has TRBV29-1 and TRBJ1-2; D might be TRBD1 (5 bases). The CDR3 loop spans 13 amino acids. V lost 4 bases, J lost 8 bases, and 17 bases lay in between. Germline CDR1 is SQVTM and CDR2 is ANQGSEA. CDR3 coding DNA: TGCAGCGTTGTTAGGGGCTTTAGAAGCGGCTACACCTTC. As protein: CSVVRGFRSGYTF.

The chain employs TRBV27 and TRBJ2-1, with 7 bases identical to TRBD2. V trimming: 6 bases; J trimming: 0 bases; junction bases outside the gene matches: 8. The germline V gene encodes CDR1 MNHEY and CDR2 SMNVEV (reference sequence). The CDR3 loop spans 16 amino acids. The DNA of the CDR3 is TGTGCCAGCAGAATTAGCGGGTCAAGCTCCTACAATGAGCAGTTCTTC. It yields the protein CASRISGSSSYNEQFF.

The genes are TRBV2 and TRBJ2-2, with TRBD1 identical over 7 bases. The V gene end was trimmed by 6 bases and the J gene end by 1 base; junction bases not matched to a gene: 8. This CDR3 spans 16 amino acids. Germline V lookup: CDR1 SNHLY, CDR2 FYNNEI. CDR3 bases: TGTGCCAGCAGAAAAGGGACAGCGTGGAACACCGGGGAGCTGTTTTTT. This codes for CASRKGTAWNTGELFF.

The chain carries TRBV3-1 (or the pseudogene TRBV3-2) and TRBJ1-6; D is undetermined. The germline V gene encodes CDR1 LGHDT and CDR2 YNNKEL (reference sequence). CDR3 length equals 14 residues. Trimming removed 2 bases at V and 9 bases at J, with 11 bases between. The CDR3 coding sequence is TGTGCCAGCAGCCAATCAGGAAATGGTTCACCCCTCCACTTT. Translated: CASSQSGNGSPLHF.

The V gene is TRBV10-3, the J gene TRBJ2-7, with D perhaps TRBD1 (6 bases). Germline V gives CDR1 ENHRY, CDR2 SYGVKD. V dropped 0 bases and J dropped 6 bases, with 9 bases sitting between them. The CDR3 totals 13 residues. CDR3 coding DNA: TGTGCCATCAGTGAGTCTACAGGGTTCGAGCAGTACTTC. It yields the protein CAISESTGFEQYF.

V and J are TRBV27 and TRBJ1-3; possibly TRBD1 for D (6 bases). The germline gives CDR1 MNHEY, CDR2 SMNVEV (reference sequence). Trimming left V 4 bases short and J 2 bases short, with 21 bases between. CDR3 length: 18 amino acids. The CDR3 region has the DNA TGTGCCAGCAGTTCCAGGGGAGGAGGGGGATTCACTGGAAACACCATATATTTT. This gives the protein CASSSRGGGGFTGNTIYF.

This CDR3 is CASRGLKGARAFF. The CDR3 DNA sequence: TGTGCCAGCAGGGGTTTGAAGGGGGCTCGAGCTTTCTTT. The chain links TRBV27 to TRBJ1-1, with 7 nucleotides matching TRBD1. The V gene's germline CDR1 is MNHEY and CDR2 SMNVEV (reference sequence). The CDR3 length is 13 residues. V shed 6 bases and J 10 bases; nucleotides not matched to a gene: 11.

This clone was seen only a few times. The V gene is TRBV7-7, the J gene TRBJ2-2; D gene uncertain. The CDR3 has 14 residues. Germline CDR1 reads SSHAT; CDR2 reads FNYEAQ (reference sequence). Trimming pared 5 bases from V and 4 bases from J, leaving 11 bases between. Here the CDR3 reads CASSLDLTTGELFF. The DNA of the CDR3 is TGTGCCAGCAGCCTCGACTTAACCACCGGGGAGCTGTTTTTT.

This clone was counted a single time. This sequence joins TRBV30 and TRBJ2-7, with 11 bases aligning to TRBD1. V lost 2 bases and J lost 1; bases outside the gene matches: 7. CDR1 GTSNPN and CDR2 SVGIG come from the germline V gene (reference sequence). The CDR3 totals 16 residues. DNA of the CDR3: TGTGCCTGGAGTCCGGGACAGGGGGATTCATCCTACGAGCAGTACTTC. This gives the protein CAWSPGQGDSSYEQYF.

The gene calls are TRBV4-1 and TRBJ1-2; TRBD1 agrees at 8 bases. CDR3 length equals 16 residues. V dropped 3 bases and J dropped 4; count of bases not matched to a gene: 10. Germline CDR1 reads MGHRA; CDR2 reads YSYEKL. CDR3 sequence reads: CASSQEGQARFYGYTF. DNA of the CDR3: TGCGCCAGCAGCCAGGAGGGACAGGCCCGTTTCTATGGCTACACCTTC.